The next 21 T cell receptor beta chains were all read from a single sample in a study of Graves' ophthalmopathy and Graves' hyperthyroidism. Transcripts of RNA were the source for amplifying TCR beta CDR3 regions. First-round RT-PCR with HTBI primers preceded a second-round multiplex PCR. MiXCR, applied by TCRdb to the multiplex PCR reads, yields one record per CDR3 protein. Among 340,000 or so distinct CDR3 sequences listed, roughly 16% were seen once. Sample: peripheral blood. These receptors were collected from an adult man with Graves' ophthalmopathy.

The sample holds many counts of this clonotype. The chain employs TRBV20-1 and TRBJ2-7, with 9 bases that match TRBD2. Germline-derived CDR1 and CDR2 are DFQATT and SNEGSKA (reference sequence). The CDR3 consists of 14 residues. Trimming took 6 bases from V and 7 from J; bases not matched to a gene: 13. The CDR3 nucleotides are TGCAGTGCCATCCCGAGCGGGGGGTATGGGGAGCAGTACTTC. Its protein is CSAIPSGGYGEQYF.

This clonotype has ten or more counts. The V call is TRBV20-1, the J call TRBJ1-6, with 7 bases that match TRBD1. Germline loops: CDR1 DFQATT, CDR2 SNEGSKA (reference sequence). The CDR3 contains 16 residues. With 0 bases clipped from V and 3 bases from J, the junction kept 5 bases outside the gene matches. The CDR3 protein is CSARDNRQGYNSPLHF. CDR3 bases: TGCAGTGCTAGAGATAACCGACAGGGCTATAATTCACCCCTCCACTTT.

In this sample, this clonotype turned up many times. The chain is built from TRBV10-3 and TRBJ2-7; D might be TRBD2 (6 bases). Germline V gene sequence: CDR1 ENHRY, CDR2 SYGVKD. The CDR3 has 13 amino acids. Trimming left V 8 bases short and J 6 bases short, with 17 bases between. CDR3 amino acids: CAISGSGTLEQYF. The DNA for the CDR3 is TGTGCCATCTCGGGTAGCGGTACTCTCGAGCAGTACTTC.

The chain links TRBV15 to TRBJ2-6; D is uncertain. Trimming took off 0 bases at V and 0 bases at J, with 9 bases between the two ends. The CDR3 is 17 residues long. Germline V gene data show CDR1 as LNHNV and CDR2 as YYDKDF (reference sequence). The CDR3, as DNA: TGTGCCACCAGCAGAGATTGGGCGAACTCTGGGGCCAACGTCCTGACTTTC. Protein product: CATSRDWANSGANVLTF.

This clonotype showed up many times. The chain joins TRBV24-1 to TRBJ1-1, with D unclear. The CDR3 has 13 residues. Germline CDR1 KGHDR, CDR2 SFDVKD. V lost 8 bases and J lost 0, with 9 bases in between. The DNA for the CDR3 is TGTGCCACCAAGGGCGGGCTGAACACTGAAGCTTTCTTT. Translating it yields CATKGGLNTEAFF.

This clonotype appeared many times. The chain couples TRBV7-9 to TRBJ1-6; 10 nucleotides line up with TRBD1. CDR1 and CDR2 (germline): SEHNR, FQNEAQ (reference sequence). This CDR3 has 15 amino acids. V lost 6 bases and J lost 7; bases outside the gene matches: 6. The CDR3 is CASRHGGQGNSPLHF. The CDR3 DNA follows: TGTGCCAGCAGACACGGGGGACAGGGGAATTCACCCCTCCACTTT. The entire variable domain, with the rest obtained from reference TRBV7-9 and TRBJ1-6, is as follows: DTGVSQNPRHKITKRGQNVTFRCDPISEHNRLYWYRQTLGQGPEFLTYFQNEAQLEKSRLLSDRFSAERPKGSFSTLEIQRTEQGDSAMYLCASRHGGQGNSPLHFGNGTRLTVT.

This clonotype was seen repeatedly, ten times or more. CDR3 region: CSARGGWNNQPQHF. CDR3 DNA sequence: TGCAGTGCTAGAGGGGGCTGGAACAATCAGCCCCAGCATTTT. The genes are TRBV20-1 and TRBJ1-5; possible D gene TRBD1, 5 bases. Looked up from germline, CDR1 is DFQATT and CDR2 is SNEGSKA (reference sequence). The CDR3 consists of 14 residues. Trimming left V 1 base short and J 3 bases short, with 10 bases between.

This clonotype was detected many times. V and J are TRBV19 and TRBJ1-5; D uncertain. V lost 7 bases to trimming and J lost 6 bases, with 31 bases between them. Per the germline V gene, CDR1 is LNHDA and CDR2 is SQIVND (reference sequence). This CDR3 region has 19 residues. The CDR3 sequence: CASTELAWEYRIMGQPQHF. The CDR3 bases are TGTGCCAGTACCGAACTCGCGTGGGAGTACCGTATTATGGGTCAGCCCCAGCATTTT.

This clonotype was observed at least ten times. The chain links TRBV6-1 to TRBJ1-1, with no clear D. The CDR3 extends over 15 amino acids. With 6 bases removed from V and 1 base from J, the gap between germline ends came to 15 bases. Germline loops: CDR1 MNHNS, CDR2 SASEGT. CDR3: CASRLGLRKNTEAFF. The CDR3 region has the DNA TGTGCCAGCAGACTAGGACTGAGGAAGAACACTGAAGCTTTCTTT.

This clonotype occurred many times. This sequence joins TRBV5-1 and TRBJ1-2; D call uncertain. Germline lookup yields CDR1 SGHRS and CDR2 YFSETQ. The CDR3 totals 14 residues. Deletions cut 1 base from V and 2 bases from J, with 9 bases between. The CDR3 here is CASSLSPGNYGYTF. CDR3 bases: TGCGCCAGCAGCTTGTCGCCGGGAAACTATGGCTACACCTTC.

This clonotype came up many times. This rearrangement joins TRBV7-9 to TRBJ2-7; D is undetermined. The CDR3 consists of 17 residues. V was cut by 2 bases and J by 2 bases, with 19 bases left in between. Germline V gene lookup returns CDR1 SEHNR and CDR2 FQNEAQ (reference sequence). The CDR3 spells CASSLILMETPTYEQYF. CDR3 bases: TGTGCCAGCAGCTTAATCCTAATGGAGACACCCACCTACGAGCAGTACTTC. Full variable domain (missing parts from reference TRBV7-9 and TRBJ2-7): DTGVSQNPRHKITKRGQNVTFRCDPISEHNRLYWYRQTLGQGPEFLTYFQNEAQLEKSRLLSDRFSAERPKGSFSTLEIQRTEQGDSAMYLCASSLILMETPTYEQYFGPGTRLTVT.

This clonotype appeared many times. This chain uses TRBV6-1 with TRBJ1-2; 9 bases match TRBD1. Germline V gene data show CDR1 as MNHNS and CDR2 as SASEGT. The CDR3 spans 13 residues. V shed 6 bases and J 8 bases; nucleotides not matched to a gene: 7. In DNA form, the CDR3 reads TGTGCCAGCAGACCCGGGACAGGGAAGGGCTACACCTTC. Translating it yields CASRPGTGKGYTF.

This clonotype was detected many times. CDR3 nucleotides: TGTGCCAGCAGCTTGGAGTTCCATGAGCAGTTCTTC. Translating it yields CASSLEFHEQFF. V usage is TRBV7-9 and J usage is TRBJ2-1; no reliable D call. From germline, CDR1 is SEHNR and CDR2 FQNEAQ (reference sequence). Trimming shortened V by 3 bases and J by 8 bases, and 8 bases separated the two germline ends. The CDR3 length is 12 residues.

In this sample, this clonotype turned up many times. The V and J genes are TRBV12-3 or TRBV12-4 and TRBJ2-7, with TRBD1 matching over 7 bases. The CDR3 length is 14 residues. The V gene end was trimmed by 10 bases and the J gene end by 6 bases; junction bases not matched to a gene: 15. The CDR3 nucleotides are TGTGCCACCAAAGAGACAGGGTTGAACGCCGAGCAGTACTTC. Amino acids: CATKETGLNAEQYF.

This clonotype appeared many times. This chain connects TRBV20-1 to TRBJ1-1; D remains ambiguous. This CDR3 is built from 14 residues. The germline CDR1 and CDR2 sequences are DFQATT and SNEGSKA (reference sequence). Trimming removed 0 bases at V and 5 bases at J, with 13 bases between. The CDR3 sequence is CSARDSSGGTEAFF. CDR3 nucleotide sequence: TGCAGTGCTAGAGATTCGTCGGGAGGAACTGAAGCTTTCTTT.

The genes are TRBV15 and TRBJ2-7, with TRBD2 as a possible D gene (6 bases). The CDR3 covers 15 residues. Germline V CDR1 and CDR2: LNHNV, YYDKDF (reference sequence). V was cut by 1 base and J by 9 bases, with 19 bases left in between. CDR3 in amino acids: CATSRGGGTVSWQYF. The CDR3 DNA is TGTGCCACCAGCAGAGGGGGAGGAACAGTCTCGTGGCAGTACTTC.

This clonotype was seen at least ten times. V usage is TRBV5-1 and J usage is TRBJ1-6; 8 nucleotides agree with TRBD1. V was clipped by 0 bases and J by 8 bases; unmatched bases: 4. The CDR3 is 15 amino acids. Germline assignment: CDR1 SGHRS and CDR2 YFSETQ. The CDR3 spells CASSLGDRQDSPLHF. CDR3 DNA: TGCGCCAGCAGCTTGGGGGACAGGCAAGATTCACCCCTCCACTTT.

This clonotype was observed at least ten times. The chain couples TRBV29-1 to TRBJ2-7; D is unresolved. The germline V gene has CDR1 SQVTM and CDR2 ANQGSEA. CDR3 length: 12 residues. V lost 4 bases to trimming and J lost 2 bases, with 9 bases between them. The CDR3: CSVVSSAYEQYF. CDR3 DNA: TGCAGCGTTGTGTCGAGTGCCTACGAGCAGTACTTC.

This rearrangement joins TRBV5-1 to TRBJ2-7; TRBD1 aligns across 10 bases. With 4 bases clipped from V and 5 bases from J, the junction kept 6 bases outside the gene matches. Germline CDR1 SGHRS, CDR2 YFSETQ. The CDR3 is 14 amino acids. The CDR3 loop reads CASSPAGQGDEQYF. CDR3 bases: TGCGCCAGCAGCCCGGCCGGACAGGGGGACGAGCAGTACTTC.

This clonotype was counted at least ten times. The V call is TRBV6-2 or TRBV6-3, the J call TRBJ2-2; 10 bases are shared with TRBD1. V was pared by 6 bases and J by 3 bases, with 4 bases of the junction left unmatched. CDR1 MNHEY and CDR2 SVGEGT come from the germline V gene. The CDR3 spans 15 residues. CDR3 coding DNA: TGTGCCAGCAGCGAGGGACAGGGGTACACCGGGGAGCTGTTTTTT. Translating it yields CASSEGQGYTGELFF.

A note on this clonotype: This may be a read error, as it is one base from a much larger clone. Here the CDR3 DNA reads TGTGCCAGCAGCTCTGCAGTGACAGGAGAACTGGGCTACACCTTC. Translating gives CASSSAVTGELGYTF. This rearrangement joins TRBV11-3 to TRBJ1-2, with D possibly TRBD1 on 6 matching bases. V was pared by 4 bases and J by 8 bases, with 20 bases between. This CDR3 comprises 15 residues. Germline CDR1 SGHNT, CDR2 YENEEA.